The rows below give T cell receptor beta chains drawn from one sample of a study of blood T cell repertoires in COVID-19. The data were produced by immunoSEQ multiplex PCR, yet TCRdb's version contains in-frame clones alone and is incomplete. Of fewer than 500,000 clones in the sample, 87% were seen once. The sample consisted of PBMCs or T cells enriched from blood (not recorded which). The receptors were sampled from a woman aged 18-30 years with acute COVID-19. CDR3s include the opening cysteine and the closing phenylalanine or tryptophan. Each record gives: clone size, V gene, D gene, J gene, CDR3 protein, CDR3 DNA. D genes are given only for firm matches. Not every row has a clone size; where given, it reads once, few, many or a size class.

clone size: -; V gene: TRBV30; D gene: -; J gene: TRBJ2-5; CDR3 protein: CAWSVQLAQETQYF; CDR3 DNA: TGTGCCTGGAGTGTACAGTTGGCACAAGAGACCCAGTACTTC
clone size: -; V gene: TRBV4-3; D gene: TRBD2; J gene: TRBJ2-7; CDR3 protein: CASSQAASGRNEQYF; CDR3 DNA: TGCGCCAGCAGCCAAGCGGCTAGCGGGAGGAACGAGCAGTACTTC
clone size: -; V gene: TRBV3-1/TRBV3-2; D gene: -; J gene: TRBJ2-7; CDR3 protein: CASSQVSQTYEQYF; CDR3 DNA: TGTGCCAGCAGCCAAGTATCACAGACCTACGAGCAGTACTTC
clone size: -; V gene: TRBV10-3; D gene: -; J gene: TRBJ1-1; CDR3 protein: CAISGGNTEAFF; CDR3 DNA: TGTGCCATCAGTGGAGGGAACACTGAAGCTTTCTTT
clone size: once; V gene: TRBV9; D gene: TRBD2; J gene: TRBJ2-7; CDR3 protein: CASSVDGGSSYEQYF; CDR3 DNA: TGTGCCAGCAGCGTAGATGGCGGGAGCTCCTACGAGCAGTACTTC
clone size: once; V gene: TRBV24-1; D gene: -; J gene: TRBJ1-1; CDR3 protein: CATSGRGADTEAFF; CDR3 DNA: TGTGCCACCAGTGGTAGGGGCGCAGACACTGAAGCTTTCTTT
clone size: -; V gene: TRBV7-3; D gene: TRBD1; J gene: TRBJ1-5; CDR3 protein: CASTASRDRVDQPQHF; CDR3 DNA: TGTGCCAGCACCGCATCCCGGGACAGGGTTGATCAGCCCCAGCATTTT
clone size: -; V gene: TRBV4-3; D gene: -; J gene: TRBJ1-2; CDR3 protein: CASSQETAVGTVSGYTF; CDR3 DNA: TGCGCCAGCAGCCAAGAGACGGCTGTGGGCACCGTAAGTGGCTACACCTTC
clone size: -; V gene: TRBV7-9; D gene: TRBD1; J gene: TRBJ1-3; CDR3 protein: CASSAPDRAGNTIYF; CDR3 DNA: TGTGCCAGCAGCGCCCCGGACAGGGCTGGAAACACCATATATTTT
clone size: -; V gene: TRBV7-9; D gene: -; J gene: TRBJ1-5; CDR3 protein: CASSLSGDQPQHF; CDR3 DNA: TGTGCCAGCAGCTTAAGCGGAGATCAGCCCCAGCATTTT
clone size: -; V gene: TRBV11-2; D gene: TRBD2; J gene: TRBJ2-1; CDR3 protein: CASSFGAGLLGEQFF; CDR3 DNA: TGTGCCAGCAGCTTTGGAGCGGGGCTTTTGGGTGAGCAGTTCTTC
clone size: -; V gene: TRBV14; D gene: -; J gene: TRBJ1-1; CDR3 protein: CASSHTGGLGNTEAFF; CDR3 DNA: TGTGCCAGCAGCCACACAGGAGGGCTGGGGAACACTGAAGCTTTCTTT
clone size: -; V gene: TRBV18; D gene: -; J gene: TRBJ1-3; CDR3 protein: CASSPRKGGLISGNTIYF; CDR3 DNA: TGTGCCAGCTCACCACGGAAGGGGGGGCTGATCTCTGGAAACACCATATATTTT
clone size: -; V gene: TRBV12-5; D gene: TRBD1; J gene: TRBJ1-3; CDR3 protein: CASGLLGQSGNTIYF; CDR3 DNA: TGTGCTAGTGGTTTGCTGGGACAGTCTGGAAACACCATATATTTT
clone size: -; V gene: TRBV7-9; D gene: -; J gene: TRBJ1-2; CDR3 protein: CASSLAVPGDDYTF; CDR3 DNA: TGTGCCAGCAGCTTAGCGGTCCCAGGGGATGATTACACCTTC
clone size: -; V gene: TRBV10-3; D gene: TRBD1; J gene: TRBJ1-6; CDR3 protein: CAITGTGDSPLHF; CDR3 DNA: TGTGCCATAACCGGGACAGGGGACTCACCCCTCCACTTT
clone size: -; V gene: TRBV7-3; D gene: -; J gene: TRBJ1-3; CDR3 protein: CASSLDGSGNTIYF; CDR3 DNA: TGTGCCAGCAGCTTGGATGGCTCGGGGAACACCATATATTTT
clone size: -; V gene: TRBV25-1; D gene: TRBD2; J gene: TRBJ2-3; CDR3 protein: CASSSGLGFVDTQYF; CDR3 DNA: TGTGCCAGCAGCTCGGGACTAGGGTTTGTAGATACGCAGTATTTT
clone size: -; V gene: TRBV6-2/TRBV6-3; D gene: -; J gene: TRBJ1-1; CDR3 protein: CASSRHRREAFF; CDR3 DNA: TGTGCCAGCAGTCGACATCGTAGAGAGGCTTTCTTT
clone size: -; V gene: TRBV4-1; D gene: -; J gene: TRBJ1-1; CDR3 protein: CASSQDRGTEAFF; CDR3 DNA: TGCGCCAGCAGCCAAGATCGGGGGACTGAAGCTTTCTTT
clone size: -; V gene: TRBV29-1; D gene: -; J gene: TRBJ1-1; CDR3 protein: CSVEGRKNTEAFF; CDR3 DNA: TGCAGCGTGGAGGGACGGAAGAACACTGAAGCTTTCTTT
clone size: -; V gene: TRBV4-3; D gene: -; J gene: TRBJ1-4; CDR3 protein: CASSQRETGSYNEKLFF; CDR3 DNA: TGCGCCAGCAGCCAACGGGAGACGGGCAGTTACAATGAAAAACTGTTTTTT
clone size: -; V gene: TRBV6-4; D gene: TRBD1; J gene: TRBJ2-7; CDR3 protein: CASSEGTGASHEQYF; CDR3 DNA: TGTGCCAGCAGCGAGGGGACAGGGGCCTCCCACGAGCAGTACTTC
clone size: -; V gene: TRBV2; D gene: -; J gene: TRBJ1-4; CDR3 protein: CASSEAGASGEKLFF; CDR3 DNA: TGTGCCAGCAGTGAGGCAGGGGCATCGGGAGAAAAACTGTTTTTT
clone size: -; V gene: TRBV25-1; D gene: TRBD1; J gene: TRBJ1-4; CDR3 protein: CGSQGNDEKLFF; CDR3 DNA: TGTGGCTCACAGGGGAATGATGAAAAACTGTTTTTT
clone size: -; V gene: TRBV2; D gene: TRBD1; J gene: TRBJ1-2; CDR3 protein: CASSEGTGYGYTF; CDR3 DNA: TGTGCCAGCAGTGAGGGGACAGGCTATGGCTACACCTTC
clone size: -; V gene: TRBV19; D gene: -; J gene: TRBJ2-2; CDR3 protein: CATRWRGMYTGELFF; CDR3 DNA: TGTGCCACCAGGTGGCGGGGAATGTACACCGGGGAGCTGTTTTTT
clone size: -; V gene: TRBV19; D gene: TRBD1; J gene: TRBJ1-5; CDR3 protein: CASSRGGRGNQPQHF; CDR3 DNA: TGTGCCAGTAGTAGAGGAGGCAGGGGGAATCAGCCCCAGCATTTT
clone size: -; V gene: TRBV27; D gene: -; J gene: TRBJ1-5; CDR3 protein: CASSFSRANQPQHF; CDR3 DNA: TGTGCCAGCAGTTTTAGCAGGGCCAATCAGCCCCAGCATTTT
clone size: -; V gene: TRBV7-8; D gene: TRBD2; J gene: TRBJ2-5; CDR3 protein: CASSPGTSGGGKETQYF; CDR3 DNA: TGTGCCAGCAGCCCCGGGACTAGCGGGGGTGGGAAAGAGACCCAGTACTTC
clone size: -; V gene: TRBV27; D gene: -; J gene: TRBJ1-2; CDR3 protein: CASSLQRGDYGYTF; CDR3 DNA: TGTGCCAGCAGTTTACAACGGGGTGACTATGGCTACACCTTC
clone size: -; V gene: TRBV4-1; D gene: -; J gene: TRBJ2-7; CDR3 protein: CASSPSEARAYEQYF; CDR3 DNA: TGCGCCAGCAGCCCCTCCGAGGCTAGAGCCTACGAGCAGTACTTC
clone size: few; V gene: TRBV28; D gene: -; J gene: TRBJ1-2; CDR3 protein: CASSLESGTRGGYTF; CDR3 DNA: TGTGCCAGCAGTTTAGAGTCTGGGACAAGGGGCGGCTACACCTTC
clone size: -; V gene: TRBV27; D gene: -; J gene: TRBJ2-1; CDR3 protein: CASSFFGQSSYNEQFF; CDR3 DNA: TGTGCCAGCAGTTTTTTCGGACAGAGCTCCTACAATGAGCAGTTCTTC
clone size: few; V gene: TRBV11-2; D gene: -; J gene: TRBJ2-3; CDR3 protein: CASSQTQARFFTDTQYF; CDR3 DNA: TGTGCCAGCAGCCAAACACAGGCGCGCTTCTTCACAGATACGCAGTATTTT
clone size: -; V gene: TRBV19; D gene: TRBD1; J gene: TRBJ1-1; CDR3 protein: CASRGRGTEAFF; CDR3 DNA: TGTGCCAGTAGGGGCAGGGGGACTGAAGCTTTCTTT
clone size: -; V gene: TRBV11-2; D gene: -; J gene: TRBJ2-7; CDR3 protein: CASSLGPVYEQYF; CDR3 DNA: TGTGCCAGCAGCTTAGGGCCCGTCTACGAGCAGTACTTC
clone size: -; V gene: TRBV5-1; D gene: TRBD2; J gene: TRBJ2-7; CDR3 protein: CASSQTSGNNEQYF; CDR3 DNA: TGCGCCAGCAGCCAGACTAGCGGGAACAACGAGCAGTACTTC
clone size: -; V gene: TRBV4-1; D gene: -; J gene: TRBJ2-1; CDR3 protein: CASSQELTREAVPRGNEQFF; CDR3 DNA: TGCGCCAGCAGCCAAGAATTGACCAGAGAGGCGGTGCCAAGGGGGAATGAGCAGTTCTTC
clone size: once; V gene: TRBV27; D gene: -; J gene: TRBJ1-1; CDR3 protein: CASSSRTANTEAFF; CDR3 DNA: TGTGCCAGCAGTTCCCGGACAGCGAACACTGAAGCTTTCTTT
clone size: -; V gene: TRBV28; D gene: -; J gene: TRBJ1-3; CDR3 protein: CAIRDRSRAGNTIYF; CDR3 DNA: TGTGCCATCCGAGACAGGTCACGGGCTGGAAACACCATATATTTT
clone size: -; V gene: TRBV5-1; D gene: TRBD1; J gene: TRBJ2-5; CDR3 protein: CASSIDRGGETQYF; CDR3 DNA: TGCGCCAGCAGCATCGACAGGGGTGGGGAGACCCAGTACTTC
clone size: -; V gene: TRBV27; D gene: TRBD1; J gene: TRBJ2-7; CDR3 protein: CASSLAGTGPYEQYF; CDR3 DNA: TGTGCCAGCAGTTTAGCCGGGACAGGCCCCTACGAGCAGTACTTC
clone size: -; V gene: TRBV7-2; D gene: -; J gene: TRBJ2-3; CDR3 protein: CASGQLRVGDTQYF; CDR3 DNA: TGTGCCAGCGGCCAGTTGAGGGTGGGAGATACGCAGTATTTT
clone size: -; V gene: TRBV10-2; D gene: TRBD1; J gene: TRBJ1-4; CDR3 protein: CASSESGQVDEKLFF; CDR3 DNA: TGCGCCAGCAGTGAGTCTGGACAGGTCGATGAAAAACTGTTTTTT
clone size: -; V gene: TRBV11-2; D gene: TRBD2; J gene: TRBJ2-1; CDR3 protein: CASSLGLAVGTEQFF; CDR3 DNA: TGTGCCAGCAGCTTGGGACTAGCCGTCGGGACTGAGCAGTTCTTC
clone size: -; V gene: TRBV28; D gene: -; J gene: TRBJ2-1; CDR3 protein: CASSLVAGTYNEQFF; CDR3 DNA: TGTGCCAGCAGTTTAGTGGCGGGCACCTACAATGAGCAGTTCTTC
clone size: -; V gene: TRBV29-1; D gene: TRBD1; J gene: TRBJ2-5; CDR3 protein: CSVRQGEETQYF; CDR3 DNA: TGCAGCGTTAGACAGGGAGAAGAGACCCAGTACTTC
clone size: -; V gene: TRBV19; D gene: -; J gene: TRBJ1-2; CDR3 protein: CASRAGFYGYTF; CDR3 DNA: TGTGCCAGCCGAGCAGGGTTCTATGGCTACACCTTC
clone size: -; V gene: TRBV7-9; D gene: TRBD2; J gene: TRBJ2-1; CDR3 protein: CASSNPSSGRWSEQFF; CDR3 DNA: TGTGCCAGCAGCAACCCATCCAGCGGGAGGTGGAGTGAGCAGTTCTTC
clone size: -; V gene: TRBV9; D gene: -; J gene: TRBJ2-1; CDR3 protein: CASSVVGGPGNEQFF; CDR3 DNA: TGTGCCAGCAGCGTAGTCGGGGGGCCTGGAAATGAGCAGTTCTTC
clone size: once; V gene: TRBV24-1; D gene: TRBD2; J gene: TRBJ2-1; CDR3 protein: CATQRLAGGRYEQFF; CDR3 DNA: TGTGCCACCCAAAGGTTAGCGGGAGGGAGGTATGAGCAGTTCTTC
clone size: -; V gene: TRBV9; D gene: -; J gene: TRBJ2-1; CDR3 protein: CASSVAFAGANNEQFF; CDR3 DNA: TGTGCCAGCAGCGTAGCATTTGCGGGGGCAAACAATGAGCAGTTCTTC
clone size: -; V gene: TRBV5-1; D gene: -; J gene: TRBJ1-3; CDR3 protein: CASSPGRSRNTIYF; CDR3 DNA: TGCGCCAGCAGTCCAGGAAGAAGTAGAAACACCATATATTTT
clone size: -; V gene: TRBV7-2; D gene: -; J gene: TRBJ1-1; CDR3 protein: CASSYTRNTEAFF; CDR3 DNA: TGTGCCAGCAGTTATACACGGAACACTGAAGCTTTCTTT
clone size: -; V gene: TRBV10-2; D gene: -; J gene: TRBJ2-5; CDR3 protein: CASSDLETQYF; CDR3 DNA: TGCGCCAGCAGTGACTTGGAGACCCAGTACTTC
clone size: -; V gene: TRBV29-1; D gene: TRBD1; J gene: TRBJ2-7; CDR3 protein: CSVIRGGTGGFYEQYF; CDR3 DNA: TGCAGCGTTATTCGTGGGGGGACAGGGGGTTTCTACGAGCAGTACTTC
clone size: -; V gene: TRBV4-1; D gene: TRBD2; J gene: TRBJ2-1; CDR3 protein: CASSPSGGGVNEQFF; CDR3 DNA: TGCGCCAGCAGCCCCTCGGGGGGGGGAGTAAATGAGCAGTTCTTC
clone size: -; V gene: TRBV28; D gene: TRBD1; J gene: TRBJ2-7; CDR3 protein: CASSRTGGNEQYF; CDR3 DNA: TGTGCCAGCAGTAGGACAGGGGGGAACGAGCAGTACTTC